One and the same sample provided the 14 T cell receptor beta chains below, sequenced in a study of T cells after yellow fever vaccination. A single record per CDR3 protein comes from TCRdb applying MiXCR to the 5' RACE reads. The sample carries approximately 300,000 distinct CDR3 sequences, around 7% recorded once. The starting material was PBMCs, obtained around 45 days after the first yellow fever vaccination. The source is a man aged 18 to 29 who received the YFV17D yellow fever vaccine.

The DNA for the CDR3 is TGTGCCAGCACTAGCGGGGCTAGCACAGATACGCAGTATTTT. It codes for CASTSGASTDTQYF. The chain links TRBV12-3 or TRBV12-4 to TRBJ2-3, with 9 bases identical to TRBD2. V shed 7 bases, J shed 0 bases, and the junction held 2 bases outside the gene matches. CDR3 length: 14 amino acids.

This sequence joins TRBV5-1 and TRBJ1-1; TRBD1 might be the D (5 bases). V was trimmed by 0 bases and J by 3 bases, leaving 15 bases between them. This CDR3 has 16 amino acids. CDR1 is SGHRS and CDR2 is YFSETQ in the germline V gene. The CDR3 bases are TGCGCCAGCAGCTTGGTGGGTCTGGGGGAGTACACTGAAGCTTTCTTT. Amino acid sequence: CASSLVGLGEYTEAFF.

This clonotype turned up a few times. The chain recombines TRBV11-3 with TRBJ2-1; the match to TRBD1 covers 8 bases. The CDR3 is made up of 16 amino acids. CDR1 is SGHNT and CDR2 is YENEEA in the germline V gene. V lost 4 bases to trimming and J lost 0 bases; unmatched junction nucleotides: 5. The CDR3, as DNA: TGTGCCAGCAGCTCCAGACAGGGGAGCTCCTACAATGAGCAGTTCTTC. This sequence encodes CASSSRQGSSYNEQFF.

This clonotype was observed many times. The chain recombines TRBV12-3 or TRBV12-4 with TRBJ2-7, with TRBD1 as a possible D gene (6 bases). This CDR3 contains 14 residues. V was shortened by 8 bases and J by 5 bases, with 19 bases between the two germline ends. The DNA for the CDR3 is TGTGCCAGCTGGACCCGCCGGGCAGGGGACGAGCAGTACTTC. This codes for CASWTRRAGDEQYF.

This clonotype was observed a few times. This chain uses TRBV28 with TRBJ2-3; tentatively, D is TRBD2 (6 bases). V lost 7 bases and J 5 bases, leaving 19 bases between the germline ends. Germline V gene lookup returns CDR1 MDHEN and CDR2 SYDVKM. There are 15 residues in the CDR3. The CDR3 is CASNRGGAVGDTQYF. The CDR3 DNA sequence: TGTGCCAGCAACCGCGGAGGGGCAGTCGGAGATACGCAGTATTTT.

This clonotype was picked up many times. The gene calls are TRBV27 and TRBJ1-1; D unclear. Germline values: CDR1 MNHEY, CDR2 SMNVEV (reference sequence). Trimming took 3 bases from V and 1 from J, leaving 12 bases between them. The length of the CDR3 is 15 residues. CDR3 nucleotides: TGTGCCAGCAGTTTGGGAACGGCCGGGAACACTGAAGCTTTCTTT. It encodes CASSLGTAGNTEAFF.

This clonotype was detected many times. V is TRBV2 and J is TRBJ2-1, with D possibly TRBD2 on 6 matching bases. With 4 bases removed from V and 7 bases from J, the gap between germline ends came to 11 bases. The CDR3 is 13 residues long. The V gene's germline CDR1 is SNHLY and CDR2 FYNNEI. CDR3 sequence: CASSGGAANEQFF. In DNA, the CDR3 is TGTGCCAGCAGTGGCGGGGCAGCTAATGAGCAGTTCTTC.

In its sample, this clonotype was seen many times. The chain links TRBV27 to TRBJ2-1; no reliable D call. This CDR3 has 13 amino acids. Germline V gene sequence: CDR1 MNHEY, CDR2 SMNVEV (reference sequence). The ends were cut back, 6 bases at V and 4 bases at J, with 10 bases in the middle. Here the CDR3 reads CASSPSAYNEQFF. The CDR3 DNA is TGTGCCAGCAGCCCCAGCGCGTACAATGAGCAGTTCTTC.

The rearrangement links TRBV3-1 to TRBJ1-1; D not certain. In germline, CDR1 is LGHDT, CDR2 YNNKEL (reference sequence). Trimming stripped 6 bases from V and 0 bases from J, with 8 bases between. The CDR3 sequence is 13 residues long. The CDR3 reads CASRLAVNTEAFF. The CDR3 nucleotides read TGTGCCAGCAGACTTGCCGTGAACACTGAAGCTTTCTTT.

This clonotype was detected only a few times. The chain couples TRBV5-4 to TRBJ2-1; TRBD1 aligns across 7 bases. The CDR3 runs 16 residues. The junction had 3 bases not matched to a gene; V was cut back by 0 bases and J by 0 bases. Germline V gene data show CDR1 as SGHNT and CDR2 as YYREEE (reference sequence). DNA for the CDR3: TGTGCCAGCAGCTTGGGGGGACAGAGCTCCTACAATGAGCAGTTCTTC. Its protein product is CASSLGGQSSYNEQFF.

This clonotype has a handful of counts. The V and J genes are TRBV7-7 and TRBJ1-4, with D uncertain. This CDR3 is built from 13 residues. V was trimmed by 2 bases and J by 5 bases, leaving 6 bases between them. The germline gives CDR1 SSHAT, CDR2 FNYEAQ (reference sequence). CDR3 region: CASSLYQNEKLFF. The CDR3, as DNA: TGTGCCAGCAGCTTATACCAGAATGAAAAACTGTTTTTT.

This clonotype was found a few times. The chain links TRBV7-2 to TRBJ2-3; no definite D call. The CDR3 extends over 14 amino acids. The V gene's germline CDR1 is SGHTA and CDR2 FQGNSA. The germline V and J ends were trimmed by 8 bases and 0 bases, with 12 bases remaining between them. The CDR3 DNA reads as TGTGCCAGCGGGCGAGGCGCTAGCACAGATACGCAGTATTTT. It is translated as CASGRGASTDTQYF.

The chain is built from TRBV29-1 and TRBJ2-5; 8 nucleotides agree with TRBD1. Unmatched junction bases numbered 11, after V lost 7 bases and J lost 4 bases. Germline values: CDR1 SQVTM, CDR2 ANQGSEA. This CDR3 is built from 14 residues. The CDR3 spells CSAGGQGRSETQYF. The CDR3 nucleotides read TGCAGCGCAGGTGGACAGGGCAGATCAGAGACCCAGTACTTC.

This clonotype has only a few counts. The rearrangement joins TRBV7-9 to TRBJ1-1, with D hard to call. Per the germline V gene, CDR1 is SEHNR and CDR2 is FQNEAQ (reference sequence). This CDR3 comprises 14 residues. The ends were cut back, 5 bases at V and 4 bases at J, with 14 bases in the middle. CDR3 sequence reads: CASSPRHSVTEAFF. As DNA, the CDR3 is TGTGCCAGCAGCCCCCGCCACAGCGTCACTGAAGCTTTCTTT.